A selection of T cell receptor beta chains follows, all from one sample in a study of STAT3 mutations in large granular lymphocyte leukemia. Generated by immunoSEQ multiplex PCR, the TCRdb table keeps only in-frame clones and is missing some. The table shows 9,500 to 12,000 clones, with 45% to 65% occurring only once. The specimen was peripheral blood mononuclear cells. The receptors come from a boy aged 5-17 years with T-cell large granular lymphocyte leukemia. Some clones in this sample may be carry-over from other donors' samples. The CDR3 runs from the conserved cysteine through the conserved F or W. The D gene is left open where the match is weak. Rows may omit the clone size; those that give it use once, few, many or a size class.

J gene	D gene	V gene	clone size	CDR3 protein	CDR3 DNA
TRBJ1-5	.	TRBV7-9	.	CASSLGAGYQPQHF	TGTGCCAGCAGCTTAGGGGCGGGATATCAGCCCCAGCATTTT
TRBJ2-3	TRBD2	TRBV5-1	.	CASSLTSGSTDTQYF	TGCGCCAGCAGCTTGACAAGCGGGAGTACAGATACGCAGTATTTT
TRBJ2-3	TRBD2	TRBV5-1	.	CASSSGLAGSDTQYF	TGCGCCAGCAGCTCAGGACTAGCGGGCTCAGATACGCAGTATTTT
TRBJ1-2	TRBD1	TRBV5-6	few	CASSDRVGYGYTF	TGTGCCAGCAGCGACAGGGTTGGTTATGGCTACACCTTC
TRBJ1-1	.	TRBV5-4	.	CASSSGTYLQAFF	TGTGCCAGCAGCTCCGGGACCTACCTTCAGGCTTTCTTT
TRBJ2-5	TRBD2	TRBV7-9	.	CASSLVPTSGGTQYF	TGTGCCAGCAGCTTAGTCCCGACTAGCGGGGGGACCCAGTACTTC
TRBJ1-1	.	TRBV5-1	.	CASSPQGGTEAFF	TGCGCCAGCAGCCCCCAGGGCGGCACTGAAGCTTTCTTT
TRBJ2-3	TRBD2	TRBV7-2	.	CASSLDWSSGEGTDTQYF	TGTGCCAGCAGCTTAGATTGGTCTAGCGGGGAGGGCACAGATACGCAGTATTTT
TRBJ1-1	.	TRBV12-5	.	CASGLVRGTEAFF	TGTGCTAGTGGTTTGGTCAGGGGCACTGAAGCTTTCTTT
TRBJ2-3	.	TRBV5-1	few	CASSGEGSDTQYF	TGCGCCAGCAGCGGAGAGGGTTCAGATACGCAGTATTTT
TRBJ2-1	.	TRBV18	few	CASSPTLADEQFF	TGTGCCAGCTCACCGACACTAGCCGATGAGCAGTTCTTC
TRBJ1-6	.	TRBV9	.	CASSVGQLNSPLHF	TGTGCCAGCAGCGTAGGACAGCTTAATTCACCCCTCCACTTT
TRBJ1-2	TRBD1	TRBV10-2	once	CASSEWDRAGYTF	TGCGCCAGCAGTGAGTGGGACAGGGCTGGCTACACCTTC
TRBJ2-5	TRBD2	TRBV13	.	CASSSTGTSGRKTQYF	TGTGCCAGCAGCTCGACCGGGACTAGCGGGAGGAAGACCCAGTACTTC
TRBJ1-2	TRBD1	TRBV5-6	.	CASSPDRNYGYTF	TGTGCCAGCAGCCCGGACAGGAACTATGGTTACACCTTC
TRBJ1-5	.	TRBV18	few	CASSPPGAASNQPQHF	TGTGCCAGCTCACCACCGGGGGCAGCTAGCAATCAGCCCCAGCATTTT
TRBJ2-7	TRBD2	TRBV30	.	CAWSWSSGPYEQYF	TGTGCCTGGAGTTGGTCTAGCGGACCCTACGAGCAGTACTTC